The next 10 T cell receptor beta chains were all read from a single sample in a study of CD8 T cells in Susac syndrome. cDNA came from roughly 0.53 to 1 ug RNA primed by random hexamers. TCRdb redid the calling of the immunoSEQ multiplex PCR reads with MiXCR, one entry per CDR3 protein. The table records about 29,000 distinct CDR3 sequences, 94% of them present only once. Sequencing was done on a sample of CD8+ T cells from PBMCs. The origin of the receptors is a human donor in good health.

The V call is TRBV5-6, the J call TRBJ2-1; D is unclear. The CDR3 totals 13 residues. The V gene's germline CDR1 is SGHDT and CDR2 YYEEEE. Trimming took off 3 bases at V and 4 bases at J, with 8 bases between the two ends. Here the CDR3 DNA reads TGTGCCAGCAGCTGGGCCGAGTACAATGAGCAGTTCTTC. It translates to CASSWAEYNEQFF.

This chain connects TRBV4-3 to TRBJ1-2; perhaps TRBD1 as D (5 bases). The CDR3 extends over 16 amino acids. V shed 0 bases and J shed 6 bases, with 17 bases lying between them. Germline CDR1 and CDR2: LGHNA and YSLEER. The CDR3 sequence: CASSQDRTGGNNGYTF. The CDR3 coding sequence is TGCGCCAGCAGCCAAGATAGGACCGGGGGGAACAATGGCTACACCTTC.

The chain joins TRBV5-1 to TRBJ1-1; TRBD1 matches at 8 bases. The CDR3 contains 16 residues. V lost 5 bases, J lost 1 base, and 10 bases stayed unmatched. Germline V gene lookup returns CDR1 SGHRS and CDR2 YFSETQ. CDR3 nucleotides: TGCGCCAGCAGACCTGCCCAGGGGGCGGGGAACACTGAAGCTTTCTTT. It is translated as CASRPAQGAGNTEAFF.

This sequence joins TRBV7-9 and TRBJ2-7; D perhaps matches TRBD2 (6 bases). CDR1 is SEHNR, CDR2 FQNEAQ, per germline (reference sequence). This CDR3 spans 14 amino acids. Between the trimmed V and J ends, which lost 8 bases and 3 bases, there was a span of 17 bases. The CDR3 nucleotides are TGTGCCAGCGCAGGCGCGGGGAGGTTCTACGAGCAGTACTTC. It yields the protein CASAGAGRFYEQYF.

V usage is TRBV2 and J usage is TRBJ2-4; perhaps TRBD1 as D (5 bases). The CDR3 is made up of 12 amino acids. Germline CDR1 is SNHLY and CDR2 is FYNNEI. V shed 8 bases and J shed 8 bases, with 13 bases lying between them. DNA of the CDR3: TGTGCCAGCTCCGAAGGGGTGGACATTCAGTACTTC. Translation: CASSEGVDIQYF.

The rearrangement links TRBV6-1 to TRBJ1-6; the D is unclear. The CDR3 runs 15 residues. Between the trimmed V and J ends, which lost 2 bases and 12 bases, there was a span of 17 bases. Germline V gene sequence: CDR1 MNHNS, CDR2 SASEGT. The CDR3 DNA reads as TGTGCCAGCAGTGAACGTGCGACCCCCATCAGACCCCTCCACTTT. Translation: CASSERATPIRPLHF.

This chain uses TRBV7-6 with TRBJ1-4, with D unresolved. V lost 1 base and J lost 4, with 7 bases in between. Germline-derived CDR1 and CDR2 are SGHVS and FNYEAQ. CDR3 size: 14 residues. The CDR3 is CASSLGGFNEKLFF. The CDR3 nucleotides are TGTGCCAGCAGCTTAGGAGGCTTTAATGAAAAACTGTTTTTT.

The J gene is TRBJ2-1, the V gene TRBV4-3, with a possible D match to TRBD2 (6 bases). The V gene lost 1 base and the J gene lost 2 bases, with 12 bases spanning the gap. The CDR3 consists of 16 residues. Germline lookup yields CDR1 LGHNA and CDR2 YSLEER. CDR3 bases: TGCGCCAGCAGCCAAGGCGGGACGTGGGCCTACAATGAGCAGTTCTTC. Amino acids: CASSQGGTWAYNEQFF.

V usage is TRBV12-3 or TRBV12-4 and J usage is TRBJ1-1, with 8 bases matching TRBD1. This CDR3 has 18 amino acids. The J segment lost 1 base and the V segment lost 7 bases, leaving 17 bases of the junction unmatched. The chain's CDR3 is CASNNDRGISMSNTEAFF. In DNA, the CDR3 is TGTGCCAGCAATAACGACAGGGGCATTTCGATGTCGAACACTGAAGCTTTCTTT.

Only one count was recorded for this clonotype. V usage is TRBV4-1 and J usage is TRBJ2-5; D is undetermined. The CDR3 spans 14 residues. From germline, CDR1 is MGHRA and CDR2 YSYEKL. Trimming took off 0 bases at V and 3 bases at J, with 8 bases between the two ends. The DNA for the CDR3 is TGCGCCAGCAGCCAAGAAGAACTGGAAGAGACCCAGTACTTC. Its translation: CASSQEELEETQYF.